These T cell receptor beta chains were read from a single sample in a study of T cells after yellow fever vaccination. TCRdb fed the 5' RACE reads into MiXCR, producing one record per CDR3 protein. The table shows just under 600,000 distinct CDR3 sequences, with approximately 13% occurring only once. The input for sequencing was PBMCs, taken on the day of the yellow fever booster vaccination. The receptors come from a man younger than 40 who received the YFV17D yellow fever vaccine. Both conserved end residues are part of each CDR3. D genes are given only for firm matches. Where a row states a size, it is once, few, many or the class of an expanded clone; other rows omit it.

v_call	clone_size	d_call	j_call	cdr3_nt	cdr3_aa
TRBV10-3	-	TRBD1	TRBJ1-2	TGTGCCATCAGCTCCGGGTCAGGGGGCCCTGGCTACACCTTC	CAISSGSGGPGYTF
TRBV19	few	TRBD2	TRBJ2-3	TGTGCCAGTAAGACTAGCGACACAGATACGCAGTATTTT	CASKTSDTDTQYF
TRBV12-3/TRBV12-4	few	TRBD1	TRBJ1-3	TGTGCCAGCAGTTTACAGGGGGCAGGACACACCATATATTTT	CASSLQGAGHTIYF
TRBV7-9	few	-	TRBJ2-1	TGTGCCAGCAGCAGAAGCGGGCCCGCGGGGTACAATGAGCAGTTCTTC	CASSRSGPAGYNEQFF
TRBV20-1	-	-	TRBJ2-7	TGCAGTGCCGGGACTCCCTACGAGCAGTACTTC	CSAGTPYEQYF
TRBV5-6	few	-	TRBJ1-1	TGTGCCAGCAGCTTGTCGGGGGCATACACTGAAGCTTTCTTT	CASSLSGAYTEAFF
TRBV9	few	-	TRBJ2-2	TGTGCCAGCAGCGCGCGCTCCGGGGACACCGGGGAGCTGTTTTTT	CASSARSGDTGELFF
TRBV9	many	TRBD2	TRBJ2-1	TGTGCCAGCAGCGTCCTGAGCGGGAGTCCGAATGAGCAGTTCTTC	CASSVLSGSPNEQFF
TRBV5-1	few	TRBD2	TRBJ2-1	TGCGCCAGCTCAAACCGAAAACTAGCGGGACCTGCCAATGAGCAGTTCTTC	CASSNRKLAGPANEQFF
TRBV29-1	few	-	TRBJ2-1	TGCAGCGCCCCCGTGGACTACAATGAGCAGTTCTTC	CSAPVDYNEQFF
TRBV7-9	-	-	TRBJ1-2	TGTGCCAGCAGCCCCTATGGCTACACCTTC	CASSPYGYTF
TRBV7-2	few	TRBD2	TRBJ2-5	TGTGCCAGCAGCCCCCTAGCGGGAGGACGTCTCGGGGAGACCCAGTACTTC	CASSPLAGGRLGETQYF
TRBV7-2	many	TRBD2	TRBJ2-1	TGTGCCAGCAGCGGGAATAGGGCGGGAGGCCACAACAATGAGCAGTTCTTC	CASSGNRAGGHNNEQFF
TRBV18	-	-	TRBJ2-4	TGTGCCAGCTCACCCGGGACGGTCGCCAAAAACATTCAGTACTTC	CASSPGTVAKNIQYF
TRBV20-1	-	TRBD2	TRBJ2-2	TGCAGTGCTAGACCCGGACTAGCGGGCACCGGGGAGCTGTTTTTT	CSARPGLAGTGELFF
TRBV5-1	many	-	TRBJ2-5	TGCGCCAGCAGCCCCCGGACCGGAGGGGAGACCCAGTACTTC	CASSPRTGGETQYF